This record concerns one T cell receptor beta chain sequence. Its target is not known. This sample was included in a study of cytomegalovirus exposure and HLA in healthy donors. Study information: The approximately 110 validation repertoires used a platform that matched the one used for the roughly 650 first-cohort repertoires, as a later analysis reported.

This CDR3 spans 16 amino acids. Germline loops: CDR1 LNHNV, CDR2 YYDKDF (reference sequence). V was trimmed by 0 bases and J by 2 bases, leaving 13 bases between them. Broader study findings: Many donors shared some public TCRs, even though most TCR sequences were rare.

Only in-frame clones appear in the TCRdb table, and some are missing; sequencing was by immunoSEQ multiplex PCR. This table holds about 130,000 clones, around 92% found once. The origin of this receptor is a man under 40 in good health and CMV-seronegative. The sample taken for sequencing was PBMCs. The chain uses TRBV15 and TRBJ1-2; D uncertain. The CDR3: CATSRDGGLGNYGYTF. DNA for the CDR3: TGTGCCACCAGCAGAGACGGCGGGTTGGGGAACTATGGCTACACCTTC.